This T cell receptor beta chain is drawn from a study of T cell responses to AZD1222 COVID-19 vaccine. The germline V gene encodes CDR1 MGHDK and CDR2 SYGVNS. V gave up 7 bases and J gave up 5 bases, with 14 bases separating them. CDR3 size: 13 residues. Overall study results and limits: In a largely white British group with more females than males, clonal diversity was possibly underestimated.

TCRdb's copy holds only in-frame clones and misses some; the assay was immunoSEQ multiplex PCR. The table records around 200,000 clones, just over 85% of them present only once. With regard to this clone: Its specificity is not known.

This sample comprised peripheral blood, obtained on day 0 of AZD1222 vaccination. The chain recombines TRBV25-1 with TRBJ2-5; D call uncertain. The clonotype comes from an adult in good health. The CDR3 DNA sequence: TGTGCCAGCACCCGAGGAAACCTGGAGACCCAGTACTTC. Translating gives CASTRGNLETQYF.